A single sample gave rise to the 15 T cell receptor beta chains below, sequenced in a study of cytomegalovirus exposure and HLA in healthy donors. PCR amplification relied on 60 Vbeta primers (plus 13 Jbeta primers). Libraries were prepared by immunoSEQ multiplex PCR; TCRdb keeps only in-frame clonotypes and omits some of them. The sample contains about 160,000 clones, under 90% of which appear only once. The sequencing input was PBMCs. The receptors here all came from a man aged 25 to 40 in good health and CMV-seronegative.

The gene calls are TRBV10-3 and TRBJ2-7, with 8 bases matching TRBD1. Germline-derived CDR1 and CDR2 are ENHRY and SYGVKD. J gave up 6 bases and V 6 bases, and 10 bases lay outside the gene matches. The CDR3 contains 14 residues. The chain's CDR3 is CAISLSDRDGEQYF. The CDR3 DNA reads TGTGCCATCAGCTTATCGGACAGGGACGGCGAGCAGTACTTC.

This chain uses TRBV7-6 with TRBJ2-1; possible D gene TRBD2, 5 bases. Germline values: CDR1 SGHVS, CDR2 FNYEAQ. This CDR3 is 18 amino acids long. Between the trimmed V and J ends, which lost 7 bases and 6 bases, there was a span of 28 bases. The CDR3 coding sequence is TGTGCCAGCACCCTTTGGCCCCAGACGCGGACGAGGGTCAATGAGCAGTTCTTC. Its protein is CASTLWPQTRTRVNEQFF.

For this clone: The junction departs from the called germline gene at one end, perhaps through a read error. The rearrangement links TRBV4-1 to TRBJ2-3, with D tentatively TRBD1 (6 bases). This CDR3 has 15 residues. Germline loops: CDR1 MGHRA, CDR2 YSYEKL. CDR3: CASSQTRRDTGTQYF. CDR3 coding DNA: TGCGCCAGCAGCCAAACAAGAAGGGACACAGGTACGCAGTATTTT.

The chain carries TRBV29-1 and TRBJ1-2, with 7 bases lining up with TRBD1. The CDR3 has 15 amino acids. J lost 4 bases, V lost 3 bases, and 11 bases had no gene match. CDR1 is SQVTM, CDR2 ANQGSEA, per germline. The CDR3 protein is CSVDRQGIPRYGYTF. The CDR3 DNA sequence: TGCAGCGTTGATCGACAGGGTATCCCCCGCTATGGCTACACCTTC.

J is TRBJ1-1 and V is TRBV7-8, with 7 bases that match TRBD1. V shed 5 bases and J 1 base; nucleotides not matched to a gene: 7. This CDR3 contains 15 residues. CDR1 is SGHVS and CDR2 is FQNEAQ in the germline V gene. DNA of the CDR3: TGTGCCAGCAGCCTAAGGGACAGCCAGAACACTGAAGCTTTCTTT. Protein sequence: CASSLRDSQNTEAFF.

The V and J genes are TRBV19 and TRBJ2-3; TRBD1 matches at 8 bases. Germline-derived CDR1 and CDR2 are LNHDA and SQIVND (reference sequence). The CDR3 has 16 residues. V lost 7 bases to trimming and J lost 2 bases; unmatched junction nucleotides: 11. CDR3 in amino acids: CASTTGRGRATDTQYF. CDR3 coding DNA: TGTGCCAGTACCACGGGCAGGGGGCGCGCCACAGATACGCAGTATTTT.

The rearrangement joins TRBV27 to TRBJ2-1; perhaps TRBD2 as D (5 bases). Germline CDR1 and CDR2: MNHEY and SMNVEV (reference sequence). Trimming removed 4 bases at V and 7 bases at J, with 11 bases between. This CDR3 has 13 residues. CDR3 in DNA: TGTGCCAGCAGTTGGGGTGGCGGGAATGAGCAGTTCTTC. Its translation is CASSWGGGNEQFF.

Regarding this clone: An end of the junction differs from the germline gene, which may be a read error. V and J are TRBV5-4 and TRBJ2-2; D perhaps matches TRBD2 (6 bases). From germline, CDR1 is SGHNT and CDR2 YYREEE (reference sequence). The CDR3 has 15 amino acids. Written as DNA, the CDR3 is TGTGCCAGCAGCGCCTGGAGGGAGAACACCGGGGAGCCGTTTTTT. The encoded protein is CASSAWRENTGEPFF. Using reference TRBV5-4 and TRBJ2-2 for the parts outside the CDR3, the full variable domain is ETGVTQSPTHLIKTRGQQVTLRCSSQSGHNTVSWYQQALGQGPQFIFQYYREEENGRGNFPPRFSGLQFPNYSSELNVNALELDDSALYLCASSAWRENTGEPFFGEGSRLTVL.

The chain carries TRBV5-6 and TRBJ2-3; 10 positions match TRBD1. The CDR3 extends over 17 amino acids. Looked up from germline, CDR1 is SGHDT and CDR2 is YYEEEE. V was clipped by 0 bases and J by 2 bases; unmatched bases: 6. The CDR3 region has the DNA TGTGCCAGCAGCTTGGCCCGGGACAGGGGATTCACAGATACGCAGTATTTT. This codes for CASSLARDRGFTDTQYF.

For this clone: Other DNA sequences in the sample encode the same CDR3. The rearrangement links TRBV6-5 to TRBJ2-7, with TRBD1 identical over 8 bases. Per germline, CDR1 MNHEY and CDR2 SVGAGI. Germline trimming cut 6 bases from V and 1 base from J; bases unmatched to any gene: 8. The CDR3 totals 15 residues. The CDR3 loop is CASSPTGVLSYEQYF. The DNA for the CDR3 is TGTGCCAGCAGCCCGACAGGGGTCCTTTCCTACGAGCAGTACTTC.

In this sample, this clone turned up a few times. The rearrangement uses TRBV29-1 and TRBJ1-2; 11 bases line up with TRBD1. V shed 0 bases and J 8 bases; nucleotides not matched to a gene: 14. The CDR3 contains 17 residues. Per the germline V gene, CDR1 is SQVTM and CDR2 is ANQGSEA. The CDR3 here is CSVEDGWVDRGRGGYTF. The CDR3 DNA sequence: TGCAGCGTTGAAGATGGATGGGTGGACAGGGGGCGTGGGGGCTACACCTTC.

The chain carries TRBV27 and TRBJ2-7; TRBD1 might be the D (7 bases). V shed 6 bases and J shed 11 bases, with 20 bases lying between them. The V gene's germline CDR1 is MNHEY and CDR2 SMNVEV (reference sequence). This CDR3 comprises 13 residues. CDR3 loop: CASRPGGRGVEYF. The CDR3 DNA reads TGTGCCAGCAGACCAGGGGGAAGGGGGGTGGAGTACTTC.

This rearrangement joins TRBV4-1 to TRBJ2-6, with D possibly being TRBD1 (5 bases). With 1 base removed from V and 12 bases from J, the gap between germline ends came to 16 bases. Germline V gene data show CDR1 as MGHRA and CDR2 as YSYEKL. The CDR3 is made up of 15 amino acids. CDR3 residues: CASSQVYAGAGVLTF. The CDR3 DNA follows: TGCGCCAGCAGCCAAGTTTACGCTGGGGCTGGCGTCCTGACTTTC.

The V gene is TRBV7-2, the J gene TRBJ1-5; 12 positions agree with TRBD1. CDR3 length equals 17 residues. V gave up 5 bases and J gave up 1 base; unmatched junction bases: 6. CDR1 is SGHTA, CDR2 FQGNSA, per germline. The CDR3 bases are TGTGCCAGCAGCGGGGGGACAGGGGGCCGGAGCAATCAGCCCCAGCATTTT. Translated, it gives CASSGGTGGRSNQPQHF.

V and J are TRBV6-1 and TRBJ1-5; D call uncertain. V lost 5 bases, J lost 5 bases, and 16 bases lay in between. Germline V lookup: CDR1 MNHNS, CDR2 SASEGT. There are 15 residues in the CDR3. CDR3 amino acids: CASSPFLTVDQPQHF. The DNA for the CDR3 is TGTGCCAGCAGTCCTTTTTTAACGGTGGATCAGCCCCAGCATTTT.